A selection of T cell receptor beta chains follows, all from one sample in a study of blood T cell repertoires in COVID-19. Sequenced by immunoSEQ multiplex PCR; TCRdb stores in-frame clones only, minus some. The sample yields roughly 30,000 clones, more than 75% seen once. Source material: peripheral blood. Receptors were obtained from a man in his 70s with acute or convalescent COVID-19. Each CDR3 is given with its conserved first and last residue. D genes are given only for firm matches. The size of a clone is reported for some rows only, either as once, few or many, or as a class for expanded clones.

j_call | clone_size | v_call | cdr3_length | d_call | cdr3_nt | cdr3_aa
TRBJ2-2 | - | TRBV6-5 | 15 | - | TGTGCCAGCAGTTACTCGGCGGTGAACACCGGGGAGCTGTTTTTT | CASSYSAVNTGELFF
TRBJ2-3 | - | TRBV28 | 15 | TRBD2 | TGTGCCAGCAGCTCAGCGGGAGTCCGCACAGATACGCAGTATTTT | CASSSAGVRTDTQYF
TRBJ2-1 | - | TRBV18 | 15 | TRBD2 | TGTGCCAGCTCACCTAGGACTAGCGGGTACAATGAGCAGTTCTTC | CASSPRTSGYNEQFF
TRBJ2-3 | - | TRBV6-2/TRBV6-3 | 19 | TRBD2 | TGTGCCAGCAGTTACCCCTTGTCGACTAGCGGGATCTTCACAGATACGCAGTATTTT | CASSYPLSTSGIFTDTQYF
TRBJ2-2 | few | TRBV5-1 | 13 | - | TGCGCCAGCAGCTTCCCAAACACCGGGGAGCTGTTTTTT | CASSFPNTGELFF
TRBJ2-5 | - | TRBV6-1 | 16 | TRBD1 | TGTGCCAGCAGTGAAGACAGGGGGCCCCCTGGAGAGACCCAGTACTTC | CASSEDRGPPGETQYF
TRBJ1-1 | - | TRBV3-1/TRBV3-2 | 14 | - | TGTGCCAGCAGCCCACAGGGAGGGCGGACTGAAGCTTTCTTT | CASSPQGGRTEAFF
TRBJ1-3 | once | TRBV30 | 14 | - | TGTGCCTGGATGGCTGGAGCCTCTGGAAACACCATATATTTT | CAWMAGASGNTIYF
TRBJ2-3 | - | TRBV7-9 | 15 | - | TGTGCCAGCAGCTTAGTACGCTTGGGGCCAGATACGCAGTATTTT | CASSLVRLGPDTQYF
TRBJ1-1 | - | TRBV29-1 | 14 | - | TGCAGCGTTGCAAAGGGGTCGATGAACACTGAAGCTTTCTTT | CSVAKGSMNTEAFF
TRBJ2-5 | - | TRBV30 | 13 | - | TGTGCCTGGAGTGTAAGTAGCGAGGAGACCCAGTACTTC | CAWSVSSEETQYF
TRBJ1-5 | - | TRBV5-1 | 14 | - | TGCGCCAGCAGCTTGGCAGGGGCCGGTGGATCCCAGCATTTT | CASSLAGAGGSQHF
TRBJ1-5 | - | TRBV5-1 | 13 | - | TGCGCCAGCAGATTCAATAGCAATCAGCCCCAGCATTTT | CASRFNSNQPQHF
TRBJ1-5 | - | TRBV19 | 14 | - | TGTGCCAGTAGTTCCAGGGCTAGCAATCAGCCCCAGCATTTT | CASSSRASNQPQHF
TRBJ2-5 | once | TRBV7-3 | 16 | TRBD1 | TGTGCCAGCAGCCCCGAAAGGGGACAGTACCAAGAGACCCAGTACTTC | CASSPERGQYQETQYF
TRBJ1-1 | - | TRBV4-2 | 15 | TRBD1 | TGTGCCAGCAGCCAAGCCGACAGGGAGAACACTGAAGCTTTCTTT | CASSQADRENTEAFF
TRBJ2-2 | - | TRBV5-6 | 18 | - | TGTGCCAGCAGCTTGGTAGAGCGGAAAGCGGCGAACACCGGGGAGCTGTTTTTT | CASSLVERKAANTGELFF
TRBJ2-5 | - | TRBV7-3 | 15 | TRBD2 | TGTGCCAGCAGCCGGTCTCCTAGCGGGGGAGAGACCCAGTACTTC | CASSRSPSGGETQYF
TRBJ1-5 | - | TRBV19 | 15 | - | TGTGCCAGTGGGATAACAGGGTTTCCCGATCAGCCCCAGCATTTT | CASGITGFPDQPQHF
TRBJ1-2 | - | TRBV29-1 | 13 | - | TGCAGCGTCCGATTAACAGGGCACTATGGCTACACCTTC | CSVRLTGHYGYTF
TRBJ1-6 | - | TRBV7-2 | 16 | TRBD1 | TGTGCCAGCAGACTACGACAGGGGGCCGACAATTCACCCCTCCACTTT | CASRLRQGADNSPLHF
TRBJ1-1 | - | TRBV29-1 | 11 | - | TGCAGCGTGTCCCGGAACACTGAAGCTTTCTTT | CSVSRNTEAFF
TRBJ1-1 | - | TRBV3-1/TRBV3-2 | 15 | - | TGTGCCAGCAGCCCTCAGGGGTCAATGAACACTGAAGCTTTCTTT | CASSPQGSMNTEAFF
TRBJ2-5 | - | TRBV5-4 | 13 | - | TGTGCCAGCAGCTTGGAGGGGAAGGAGACCCAGTACTTC | CASSLEGKETQYF
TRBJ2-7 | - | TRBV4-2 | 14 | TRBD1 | TGTGCCAGCAGCCTGGGACAGGGTCCCTACGAGCAGTACTTC | CASSLGQGPYEQYF
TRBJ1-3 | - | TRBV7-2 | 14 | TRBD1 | TGTGCCAGCAGCTTGGACAGGGTTGGAAACACCATATATTTT | CASSLDRVGNTIYF
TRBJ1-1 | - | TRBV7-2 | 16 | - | TGTGCCAGCAGCTTAGATTCAAGGGGGATGAACACTGAAGCTTTCTTT | CASSLDSRGMNTEAFF
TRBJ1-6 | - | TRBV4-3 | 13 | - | TGCGCCAGCAGCCAAGATGACAGAACCCCTCTCCACTTT | CASSQDDRTPLHF
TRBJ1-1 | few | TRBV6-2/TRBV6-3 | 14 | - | TGTGCCAGCAGCCCCGGACAGCGTAGCACTGAAGCTTTCTTT | CASSPGQRSTEAFF
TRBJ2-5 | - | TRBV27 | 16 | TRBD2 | TGTGCCAGCAGTTTAACTAGCGAGGATATAACAGAGACCCAGTACTTC | CASSLTSEDITETQYF
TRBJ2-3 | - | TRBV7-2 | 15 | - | TGTGCCAGCAGCCCGGGTCAGGGGTGGACAGATACGCAGTATTTT | CASSPGQGWTDTQYF
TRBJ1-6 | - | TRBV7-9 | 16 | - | TGTGCCAGCAGCTTAGGGTCAGGCCAAGCCGAATCACCCCTCCACTTT | CASSLGSGQAESPLHF
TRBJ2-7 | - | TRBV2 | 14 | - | TGTGCCAGCAGGGGCACATTAAGCTCCTACGAGCAGTACTTC | CASRGTLSSYEQYF
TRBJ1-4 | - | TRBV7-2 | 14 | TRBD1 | TGTGCCAGCAGTTCCGGGACAGGGGAGGAAAAACTGTTTTTT | CASSSGTGEEKLFF
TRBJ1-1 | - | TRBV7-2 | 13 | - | TGTGCCAGCAGCTTGGGGAGGCACACTGAAGCTTTCTTT | CASSLGRHTEAFF
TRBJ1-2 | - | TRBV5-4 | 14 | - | TGTGCCAGCAGCTTGGAGACAGCAGGCTATGGCTACACCTTC | CASSLETAGYGYTF
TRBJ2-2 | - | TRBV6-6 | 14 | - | TGTGCCAGCAGTTACTGGGCAGGGACCGGGGAGCTGTTTTTT | CASSYWAGTGELFF
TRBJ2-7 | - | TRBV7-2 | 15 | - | TGTGCCAGCAGCTTAGTTAGCACAAGCTCCTACGAGCAGTACTTC | CASSLVSTSSYEQYF
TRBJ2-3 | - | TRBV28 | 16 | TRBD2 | TGTGCCAGCAGTACTGGGGCTAGCGGGAGACCAGATACGCAGTATTTT | CASSTGASGRPDTQYF
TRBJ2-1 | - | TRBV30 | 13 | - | TGTGCCTGGAGTGTATTCGGGGGAAATGAGCAGTTCTTC | CAWSVFGGNEQFF
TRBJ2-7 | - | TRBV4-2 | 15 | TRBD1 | TGTGCCAGCAGCCAAGCCGGGACAGGGGGCTACGAGCAGTACTTC | CASSQAGTGGYEQYF
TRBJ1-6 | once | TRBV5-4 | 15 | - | TGTGCCAGCAGCTTGCAGGCAGGGGCAGGGTCACCCCTCCACTTT | CASSLQAGAGSPLHF
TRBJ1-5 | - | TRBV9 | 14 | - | TGTGCCAGCAGCCCCGAGGGTACTCTTCAGCCCCAGCATTTT | CASSPEGTLQPQHF
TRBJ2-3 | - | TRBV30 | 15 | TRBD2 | TGTGCCTGGAGCGGACTAGCGGGCCTCACAGATACGCAGTATTTT | CAWSGLAGLTDTQYF
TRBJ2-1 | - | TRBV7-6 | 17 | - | TGTGCCAGCAGCTTATCGGCGGGGGCCAGGAACAACAATGAGCAGTTCTTC | CASSLSAGARNNNEQFF
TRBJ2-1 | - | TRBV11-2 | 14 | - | TGTGCCAGCAGCGTCGGGAGAACGGACAGGGAGCAGTTCTTC | CASSVGRTDREQFF
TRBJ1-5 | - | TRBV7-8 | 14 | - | TGTGCCAGCAGCTTAGGGGGCCGCAATCAGCCCCAGCATTTT | CASSLGGRNQPQHF
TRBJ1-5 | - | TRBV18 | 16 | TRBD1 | TGTGCCAGCTCACCTGCCGGGACAGGGGGCCTTCAGCCCCAGCATTTT | CASSPAGTGGLQPQHF
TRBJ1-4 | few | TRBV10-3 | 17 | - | TGTGCCATCAGTGAAACCTCGGGGGATGCAACTAATGAAAAACTGTTTTTT | CAISETSGDATNEKLFF
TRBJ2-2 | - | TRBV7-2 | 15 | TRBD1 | TGTGCCAGCAACCGCGACAGGGGGCCAACCGGGGAGCTGTTTTTT | CASNRDRGPTGELFF
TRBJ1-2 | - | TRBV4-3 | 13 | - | TGCGCCAGCAGCCAAACAATTAATATGGTCTACACCTTC | CASSQTINMVYTF